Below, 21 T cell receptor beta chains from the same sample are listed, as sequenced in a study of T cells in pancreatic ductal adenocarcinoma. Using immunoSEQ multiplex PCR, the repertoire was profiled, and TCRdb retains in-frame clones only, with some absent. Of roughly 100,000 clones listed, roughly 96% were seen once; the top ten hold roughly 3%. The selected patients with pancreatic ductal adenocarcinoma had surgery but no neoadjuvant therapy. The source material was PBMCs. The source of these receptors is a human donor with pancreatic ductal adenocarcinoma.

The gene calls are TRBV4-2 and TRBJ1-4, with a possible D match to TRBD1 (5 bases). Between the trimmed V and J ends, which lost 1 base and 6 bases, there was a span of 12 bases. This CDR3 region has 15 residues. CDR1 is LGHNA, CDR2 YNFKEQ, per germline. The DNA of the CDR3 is TGTGCCAGCAGCCAAGTAGGGGTGAAGGATGAAAAACTGTTTTTT. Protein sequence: CASSQVGVKDEKLFF.

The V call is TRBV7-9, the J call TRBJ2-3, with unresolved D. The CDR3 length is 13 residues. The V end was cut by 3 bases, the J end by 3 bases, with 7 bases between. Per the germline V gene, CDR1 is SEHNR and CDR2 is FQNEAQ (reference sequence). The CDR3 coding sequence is TGTGCCAGCAGCTTTTTACAGACAGATACGCAGTATTTT. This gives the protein CASSFLQTDTQYF.

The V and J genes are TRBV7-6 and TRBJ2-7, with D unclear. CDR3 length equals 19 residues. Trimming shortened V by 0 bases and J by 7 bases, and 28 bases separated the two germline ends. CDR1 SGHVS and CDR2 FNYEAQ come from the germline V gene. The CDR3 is CASSLAPPGAEEMYDEQYF. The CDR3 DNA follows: TGTGCCAGCAGCTTAGCGCCCCCCGGTGCGGAAGAGATGTACGATGAGCAGTACTTC.

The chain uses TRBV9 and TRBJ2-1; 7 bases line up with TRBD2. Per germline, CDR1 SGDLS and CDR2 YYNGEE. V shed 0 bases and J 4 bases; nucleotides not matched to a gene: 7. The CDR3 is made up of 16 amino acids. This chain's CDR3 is CASSVAGGPLYNEQFF. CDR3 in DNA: TGTGCCAGCAGCGTAGCGGGAGGCCCCCTATACAATGAGCAGTTCTTC.

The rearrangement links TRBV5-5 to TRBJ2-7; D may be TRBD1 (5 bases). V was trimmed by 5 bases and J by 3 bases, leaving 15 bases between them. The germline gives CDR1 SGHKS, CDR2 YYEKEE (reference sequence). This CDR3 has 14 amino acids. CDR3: CASRRYTQDYEQYF. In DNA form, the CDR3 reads TGTGCCAGCAGACGTTACACACAGGACTACGAGCAGTACTTC.

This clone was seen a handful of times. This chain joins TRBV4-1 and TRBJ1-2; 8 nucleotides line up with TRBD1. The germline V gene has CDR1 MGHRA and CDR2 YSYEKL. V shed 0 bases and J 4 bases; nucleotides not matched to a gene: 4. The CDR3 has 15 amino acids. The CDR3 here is CASSQEIRGLYGYTF. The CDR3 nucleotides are TGCGCCAGCAGCCAAGAAATCAGGGGGCTCTATGGCTACACCTTC.

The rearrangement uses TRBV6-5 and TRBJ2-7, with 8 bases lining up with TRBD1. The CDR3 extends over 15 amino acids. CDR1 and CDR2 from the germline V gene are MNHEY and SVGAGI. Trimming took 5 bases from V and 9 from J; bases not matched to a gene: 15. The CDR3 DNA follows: TGTGCCAGCAGTCTACAGGGGGTCGGACTACGAGTGCAGTACTTC. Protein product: CASSLQGVGLRVQYF.

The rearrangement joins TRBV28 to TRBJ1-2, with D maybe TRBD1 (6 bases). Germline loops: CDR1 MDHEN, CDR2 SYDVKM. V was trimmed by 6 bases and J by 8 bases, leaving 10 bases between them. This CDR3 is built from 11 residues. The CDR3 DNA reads TGTGCCAGCAGGTACGACAGGGGCTACACCTTC. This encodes CASRYDRGYTF.

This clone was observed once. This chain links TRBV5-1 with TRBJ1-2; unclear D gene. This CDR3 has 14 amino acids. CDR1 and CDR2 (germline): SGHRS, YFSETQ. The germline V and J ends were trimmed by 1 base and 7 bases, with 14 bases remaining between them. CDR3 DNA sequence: TGCGCCAGCAGCTTGTCCACCGCCGGGATTGGCTACACCTTC. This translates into CASSLSTAGIGYTF.

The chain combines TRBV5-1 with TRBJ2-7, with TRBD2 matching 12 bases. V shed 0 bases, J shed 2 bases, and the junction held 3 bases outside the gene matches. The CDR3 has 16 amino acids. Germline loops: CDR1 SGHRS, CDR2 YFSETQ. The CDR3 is CASSLAGLAGPYEQYF. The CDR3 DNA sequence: TGCGCCAGCAGCTTGGCGGGACTAGCGGGCCCCTACGAGCAGTACTTC.

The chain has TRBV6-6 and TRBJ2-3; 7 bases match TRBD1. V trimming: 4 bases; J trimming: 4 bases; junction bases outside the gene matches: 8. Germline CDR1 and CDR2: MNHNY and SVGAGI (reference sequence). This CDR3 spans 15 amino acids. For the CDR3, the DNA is TGTGCCAGCAGTTCGACGACAGGGCGAGCAGATACGCAGTATTTT. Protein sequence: CASSSTTGRADTQYF.

CDR3 sequence: CASSWGQGNGELFF. DNA for the CDR3: TGTGCCAGCAGCTGGGGACAGGGAAACGGGGAGCTGTTTTTT. The V call is TRBV11-3, the J call TRBJ2-2; 9 bases align to TRBD1. This CDR3 comprises 14 residues. Looked up from germline, CDR1 is SGHNT and CDR2 is YENEEA. The J segment lost 7 bases and the V segment lost 4 bases, leaving 4 bases of the junction unmatched.

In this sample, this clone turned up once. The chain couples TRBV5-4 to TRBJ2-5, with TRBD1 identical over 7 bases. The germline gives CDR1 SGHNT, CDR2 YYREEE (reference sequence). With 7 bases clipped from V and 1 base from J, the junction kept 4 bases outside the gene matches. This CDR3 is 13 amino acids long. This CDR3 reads CASRQGTQETQYF. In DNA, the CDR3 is TGTGCCAGCCGACAGGGTACCCAAGAGACCCAGTACTTC.

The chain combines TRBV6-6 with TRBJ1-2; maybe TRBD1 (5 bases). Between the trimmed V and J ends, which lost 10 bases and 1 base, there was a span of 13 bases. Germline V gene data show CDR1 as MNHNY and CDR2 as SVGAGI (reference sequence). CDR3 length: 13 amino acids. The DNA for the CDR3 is TGTGCCAACATGGCAGGGCTTAACTATGGCTACACCTTC. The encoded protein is CANMAGLNYGYTF.

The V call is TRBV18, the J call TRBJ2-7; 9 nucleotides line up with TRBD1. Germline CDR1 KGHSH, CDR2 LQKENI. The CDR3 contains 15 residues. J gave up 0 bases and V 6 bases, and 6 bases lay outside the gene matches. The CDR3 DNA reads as TGTGCCAGCTCCCCTGGGACAGGGTTCTCCTACGAGCAGTACTTC. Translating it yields CASSPGTGFSYEQYF.

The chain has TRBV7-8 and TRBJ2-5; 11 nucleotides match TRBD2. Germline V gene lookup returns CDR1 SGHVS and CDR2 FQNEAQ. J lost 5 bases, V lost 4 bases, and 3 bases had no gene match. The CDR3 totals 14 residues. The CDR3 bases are TGTGCCAGCAGCTCGACTAGCGGGAAGGAGACCCAGTACTTC. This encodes CASSSTSGKETQYF.

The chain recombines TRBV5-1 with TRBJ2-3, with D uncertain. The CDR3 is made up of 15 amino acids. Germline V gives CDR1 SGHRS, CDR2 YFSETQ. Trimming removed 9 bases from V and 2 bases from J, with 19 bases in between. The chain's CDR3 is CAIPNLARFTDTQYF. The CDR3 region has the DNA TGCGCCATCCCAAATCTGGCCCGATTCACAGATACGCAGTATTTT.

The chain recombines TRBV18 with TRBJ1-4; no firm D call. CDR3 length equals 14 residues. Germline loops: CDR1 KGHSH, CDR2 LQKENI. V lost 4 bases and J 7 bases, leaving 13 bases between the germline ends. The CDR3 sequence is CASSQSGNGEKLFF. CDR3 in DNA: TGTGCCAGCTCACAGTCGGGGAATGGTGAAAAACTGTTTTTT.

CDR3 protein: CASRREYGTEAFF. Written as DNA, the CDR3 is TGTGCCAGTAGAAGGGAGTATGGCACTGAAGCTTTCTTT. This chain joins TRBV19 and TRBJ1-1; no clear D. Germline CDR1 and CDR2: LNHDA and SQIVND (reference sequence). V was cut by 6 bases and J by 4 bases, with 12 bases left in between. CDR3 length: 13 amino acids.

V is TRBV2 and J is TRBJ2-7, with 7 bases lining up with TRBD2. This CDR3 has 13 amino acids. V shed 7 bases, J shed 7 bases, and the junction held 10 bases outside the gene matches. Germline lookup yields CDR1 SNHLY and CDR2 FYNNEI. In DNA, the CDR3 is TGTGCCAGCAACCCCACCGGGAGGCAAGAGCAGTACTTC. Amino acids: CASNPTGRQEQYF.

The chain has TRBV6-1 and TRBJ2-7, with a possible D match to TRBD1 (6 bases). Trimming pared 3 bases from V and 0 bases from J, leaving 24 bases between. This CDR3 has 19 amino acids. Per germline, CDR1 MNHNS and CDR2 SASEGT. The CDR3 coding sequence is TGTGCCAGCAGTGACATCGATACAGGGATAGATCGGAGCTCCTACGAGCAGTACTTC. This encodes CASSDIDTGIDRSSYEQYF.